This T cell receptor beta chain was identified during a study of cytomegalovirus exposure and HLA in healthy donors. Germline V gives CDR1 MNHNY, CDR2 SVGAGI (reference sequence). V lost 0 bases and J 2 bases, leaving 8 bases between the germline ends. This CDR3 spans 14 amino acids. The data were produced by immunoSEQ multiplex PCR, yet TCRdb's version contains in-frame clones alone and is incomplete. The profile shows approximately 150,000 clones, roughly 83% of them singletons. This chain connects TRBV6-6 to TRBJ2-7; D gene uncertain. This sequence originates from a man in his thirties or forties in good health and CMV-seropositive. The sample taken for sequencing was PBMCs. The CDR3 coding sequence is TGTGCCAGCAGTTACTCACGCGTAACCTACGAGCAGTACTTC. It encodes CASSYSRVTYEQYF.